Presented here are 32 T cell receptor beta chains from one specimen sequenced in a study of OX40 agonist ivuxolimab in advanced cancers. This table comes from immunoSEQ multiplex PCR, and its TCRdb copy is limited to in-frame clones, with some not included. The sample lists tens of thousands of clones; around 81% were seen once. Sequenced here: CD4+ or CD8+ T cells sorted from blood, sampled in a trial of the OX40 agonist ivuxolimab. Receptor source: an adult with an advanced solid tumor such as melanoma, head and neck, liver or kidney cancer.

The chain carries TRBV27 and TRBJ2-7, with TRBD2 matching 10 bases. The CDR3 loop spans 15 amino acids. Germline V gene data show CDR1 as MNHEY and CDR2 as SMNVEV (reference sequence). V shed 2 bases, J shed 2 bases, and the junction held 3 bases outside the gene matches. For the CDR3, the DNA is TGTGCCAGCAGTTTAGGTCTAGCGGGAGCCTACGAGCAGTACTTC. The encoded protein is CASSLGLAGAYEQYF.

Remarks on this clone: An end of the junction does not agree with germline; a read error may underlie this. CDR3: CASSVAGSSYNERFF. CDR3 in DNA: TGTGCCAGCAGCGTAGCGGGGAGCTCCTACAATGAGCGGTTCTTC. The chain combines TRBV9 with TRBJ2-1, with D possibly matching TRBD2 (5 bases). CDR1 SGDLS and CDR2 YYNGEE come from the germline V gene. The CDR3 is 15 residues long.

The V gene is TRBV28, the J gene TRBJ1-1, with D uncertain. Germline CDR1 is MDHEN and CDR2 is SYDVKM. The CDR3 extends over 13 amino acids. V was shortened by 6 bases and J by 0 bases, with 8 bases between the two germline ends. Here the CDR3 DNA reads TGTGCCAGCAGCCCGGGTATGAACACTGAAGCTTTCTTT. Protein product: CASSPGMNTEAFF.

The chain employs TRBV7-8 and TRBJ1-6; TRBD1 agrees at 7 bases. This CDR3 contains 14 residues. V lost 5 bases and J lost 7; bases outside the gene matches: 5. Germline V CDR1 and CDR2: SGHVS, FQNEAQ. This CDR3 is CASSPGQFNSPLHF. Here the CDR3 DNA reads TGTGCCAGCAGCCCGGGACAGTTCAATTCACCCCTCCACTTT.

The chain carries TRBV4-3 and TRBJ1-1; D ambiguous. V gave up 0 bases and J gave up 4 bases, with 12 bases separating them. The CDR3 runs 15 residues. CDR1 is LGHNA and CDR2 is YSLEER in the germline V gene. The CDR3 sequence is CASSQEEGWATEAFF. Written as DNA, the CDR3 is TGCGCCAGCAGCCAAGAGGAGGGTTGGGCCACTGAAGCTTTCTTT.

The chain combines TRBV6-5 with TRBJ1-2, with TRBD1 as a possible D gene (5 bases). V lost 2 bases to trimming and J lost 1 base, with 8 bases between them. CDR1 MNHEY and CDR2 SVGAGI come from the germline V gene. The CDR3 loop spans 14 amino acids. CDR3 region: CASSYRQNNYGYTF. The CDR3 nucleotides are TGTGCCAGCAGTTACCGACAGAATAACTATGGCTACACCTTC.

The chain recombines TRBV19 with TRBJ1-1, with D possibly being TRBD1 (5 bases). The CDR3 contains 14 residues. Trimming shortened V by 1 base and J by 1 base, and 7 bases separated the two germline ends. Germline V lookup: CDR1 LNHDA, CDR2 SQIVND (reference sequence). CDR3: CASSIGDRNTEAFF. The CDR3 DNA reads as TGTGCCAGTAGTATAGGGGACCGGAACACTGAAGCTTTCTTT.

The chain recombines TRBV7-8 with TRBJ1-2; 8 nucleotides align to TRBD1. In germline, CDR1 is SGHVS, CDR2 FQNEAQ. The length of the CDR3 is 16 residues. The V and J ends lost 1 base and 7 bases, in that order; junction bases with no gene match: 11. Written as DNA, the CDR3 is TGTGCCAGCAGCTTAGTCGCAGGGGGCGCATTTGGTGGCTACACCTTC. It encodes CASSLVAGGAFGGYTF.

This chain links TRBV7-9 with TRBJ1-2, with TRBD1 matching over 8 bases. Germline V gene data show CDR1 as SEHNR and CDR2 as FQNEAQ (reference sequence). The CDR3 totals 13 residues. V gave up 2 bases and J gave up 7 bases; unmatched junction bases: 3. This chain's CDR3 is CASSLPGGSGYTF. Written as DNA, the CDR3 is TGTGCCAGCAGCTTACCAGGGGGCTCTGGCTACACCTTC.

This CDR3 reads CASSLVAGNTEAFF. For the CDR3, the DNA is TGTGCCAGCAGCTTAGTCGCAGGAAACACTGAAGCTTTCTTT. The chain has TRBV7-9 and TRBJ1-1; D gene uncertain. Trimming stripped 1 base from V and 2 bases from J, with 8 bases between. Germline V gene sequence: CDR1 SEHNR, CDR2 FQNEAQ (reference sequence). CDR3 length equals 14 residues.

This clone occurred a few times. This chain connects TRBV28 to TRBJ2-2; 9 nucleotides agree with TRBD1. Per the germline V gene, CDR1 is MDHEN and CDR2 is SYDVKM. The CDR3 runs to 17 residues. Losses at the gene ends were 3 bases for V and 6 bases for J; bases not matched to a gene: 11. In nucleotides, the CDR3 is TGTGCCAGCAGTTTCTTTGACCACAGGGGGCAAGCCGGGGAGCTGTTTTTT. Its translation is CASSFFDHRGQAGELFF.

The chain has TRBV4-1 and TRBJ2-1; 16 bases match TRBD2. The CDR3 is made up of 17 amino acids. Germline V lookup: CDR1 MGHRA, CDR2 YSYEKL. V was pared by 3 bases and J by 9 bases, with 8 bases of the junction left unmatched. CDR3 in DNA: TGCGCCAGCAGCCATATTGGGACTAGCGGGGGGGCAGTTGAGCAGTTCTTC. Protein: CASSHIGTSGGAVEQFF.

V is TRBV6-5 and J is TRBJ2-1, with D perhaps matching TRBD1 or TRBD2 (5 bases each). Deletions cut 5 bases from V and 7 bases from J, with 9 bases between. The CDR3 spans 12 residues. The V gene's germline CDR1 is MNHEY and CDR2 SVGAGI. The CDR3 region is CASSDSGNEQFF. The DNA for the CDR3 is TGTGCCAGCAGTGACAGCGGAAATGAGCAGTTCTTC.

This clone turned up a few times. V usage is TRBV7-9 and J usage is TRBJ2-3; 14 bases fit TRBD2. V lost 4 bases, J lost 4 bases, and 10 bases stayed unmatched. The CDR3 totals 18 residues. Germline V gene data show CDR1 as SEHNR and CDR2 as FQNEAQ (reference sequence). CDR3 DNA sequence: TGTGCCAGCAGCTCGACTAGCGGGGGGGCCGGGGCCCCAGATACGCAGTATTTT. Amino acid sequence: CASSSTSGGAGAPDTQYF.

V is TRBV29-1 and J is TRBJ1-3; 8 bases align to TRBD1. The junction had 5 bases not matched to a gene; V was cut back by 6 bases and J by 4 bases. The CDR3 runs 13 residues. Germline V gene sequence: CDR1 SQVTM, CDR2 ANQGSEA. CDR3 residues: CSVAGGSGNTIYF. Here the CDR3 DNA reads TGCAGCGTCGCAGGGGGCTCGGGAAACACCATATATTTT.

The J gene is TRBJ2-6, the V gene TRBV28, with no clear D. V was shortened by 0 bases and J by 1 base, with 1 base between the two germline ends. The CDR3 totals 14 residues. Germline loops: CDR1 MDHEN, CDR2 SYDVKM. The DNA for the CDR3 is TGTGCCAGCAGTTTATGGTCTGGGGCCAACGTCCTGACTTTC. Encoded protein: CASSLWSGANVLTF.

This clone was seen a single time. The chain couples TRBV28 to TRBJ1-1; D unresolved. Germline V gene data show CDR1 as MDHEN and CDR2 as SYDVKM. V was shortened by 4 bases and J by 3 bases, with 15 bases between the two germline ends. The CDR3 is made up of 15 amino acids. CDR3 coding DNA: TGTGCCAGCAGTTCCTCACCGGGTGGGGACACTGAAGCTTTCTTT. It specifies CASSSSPGGDTEAFF.

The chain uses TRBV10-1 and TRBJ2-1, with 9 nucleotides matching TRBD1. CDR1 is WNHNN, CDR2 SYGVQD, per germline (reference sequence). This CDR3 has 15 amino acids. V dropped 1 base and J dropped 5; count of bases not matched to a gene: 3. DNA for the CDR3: TGCGCCAGCAGTGAGTGGACAGGGGTGAACAATGAGCAGTTCTTC. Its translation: CASSEWTGVNNEQFF.

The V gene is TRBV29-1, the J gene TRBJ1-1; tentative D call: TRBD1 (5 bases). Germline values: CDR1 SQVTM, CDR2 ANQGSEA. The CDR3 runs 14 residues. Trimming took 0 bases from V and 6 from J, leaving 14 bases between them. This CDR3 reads CSVEDQGVNSEAFF. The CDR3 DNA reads TGCAGCGTTGAAGATCAGGGTGTGAATTCTGAAGCTTTCTTT.

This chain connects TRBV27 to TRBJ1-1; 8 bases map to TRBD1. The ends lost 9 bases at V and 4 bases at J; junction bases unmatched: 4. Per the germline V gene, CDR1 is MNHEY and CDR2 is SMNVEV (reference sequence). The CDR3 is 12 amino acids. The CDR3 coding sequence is TGTGCCAGTCGGACAGGGCTCACTGAAGCTTTCTTT. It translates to CASRTGLTEAFF.

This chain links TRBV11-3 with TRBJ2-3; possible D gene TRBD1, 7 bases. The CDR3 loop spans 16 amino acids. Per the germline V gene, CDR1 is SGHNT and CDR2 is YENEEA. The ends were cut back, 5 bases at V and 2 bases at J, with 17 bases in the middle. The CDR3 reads CASSGRGDTYTDTQYF. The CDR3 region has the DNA TGTGCCAGCAGCGGCAGGGGGGACACGTACACAGATACGCAGTATTTT.

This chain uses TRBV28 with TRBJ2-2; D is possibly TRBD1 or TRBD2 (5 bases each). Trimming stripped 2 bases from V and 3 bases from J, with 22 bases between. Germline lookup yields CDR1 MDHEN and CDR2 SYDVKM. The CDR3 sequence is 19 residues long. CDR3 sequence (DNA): TGTGCCAGCAGTTTAACGTACGGGCGCGGCGAGGGGTACACCGGGGAGCTGTTTTTT. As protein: CASSLTYGRGEGYTGELFF.

CDR3: CASSKDSNYGYTF. The CDR3 region has the DNA TGTGCCAGCAGTAAGGACAGCAACTATGGCTACACCTTC. V usage is TRBV2 and J usage is TRBJ1-2, with D tentatively TRBD1 (6 bases). The V gene lost 5 bases and the J gene lost 2 bases, with 9 bases spanning the gap. Germline V gene lookup returns CDR1 SNHLY and CDR2 FYNNEI. This CDR3 is built from 13 residues. The variable domain in full, completed from reference TRBV2 and TRBJ1-2, reads EPEVTQTPSHQVTQMGQEVILRCVPISNHLYFYWYRQILGQKVEFLVSFYNNEISEKSEIFDDQFSVERPDGSNFTLKIRSTKLEDSAMYFCASSKDSNYGYTFGSGTRLTVV.

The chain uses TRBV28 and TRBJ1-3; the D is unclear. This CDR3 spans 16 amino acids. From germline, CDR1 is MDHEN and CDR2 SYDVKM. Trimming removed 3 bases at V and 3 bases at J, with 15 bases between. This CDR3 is CASSLSEATFGNTIYF. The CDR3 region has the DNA TGTGCCAGCAGTTTGTCGGAGGCGACGTTTGGAAACACCATATATTTT.

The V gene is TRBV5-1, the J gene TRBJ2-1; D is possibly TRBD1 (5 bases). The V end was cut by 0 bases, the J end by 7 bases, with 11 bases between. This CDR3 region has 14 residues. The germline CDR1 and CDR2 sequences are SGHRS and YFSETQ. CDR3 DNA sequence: TGCGCCAGCAGCTTGGAACAGGTGGAAAATGAGCAGTTCTTC. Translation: CASSLEQVENEQFF.

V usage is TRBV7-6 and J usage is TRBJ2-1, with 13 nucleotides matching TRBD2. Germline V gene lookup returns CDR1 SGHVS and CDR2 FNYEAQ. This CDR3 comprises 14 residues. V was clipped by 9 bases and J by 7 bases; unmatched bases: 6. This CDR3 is CASSPGLAGNEQFF. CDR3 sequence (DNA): TGTGCCAGTTCACCGGGACTAGCGGGGAATGAGCAGTTCTTC.

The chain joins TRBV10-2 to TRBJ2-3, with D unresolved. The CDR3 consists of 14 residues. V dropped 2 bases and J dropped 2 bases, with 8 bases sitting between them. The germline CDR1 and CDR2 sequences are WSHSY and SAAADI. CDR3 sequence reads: CASSEKGITDTQYF. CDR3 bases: TGCGCCAGCAGTGAGAAAGGGATCACAGATACGCAGTATTTT.

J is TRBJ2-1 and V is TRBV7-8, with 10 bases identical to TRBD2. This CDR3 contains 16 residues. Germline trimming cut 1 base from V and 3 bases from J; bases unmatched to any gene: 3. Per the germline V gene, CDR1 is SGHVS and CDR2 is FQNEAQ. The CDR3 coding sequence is TGTGCCAGCAGCTTAGGGGCTAGCGGGAGCTACAATGAGCAGTTCTTC. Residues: CASSLGASGSYNEQFF.

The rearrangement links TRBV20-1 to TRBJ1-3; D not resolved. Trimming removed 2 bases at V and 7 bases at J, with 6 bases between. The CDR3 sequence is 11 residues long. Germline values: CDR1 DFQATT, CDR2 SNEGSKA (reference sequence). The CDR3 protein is CSARIVNTIYF. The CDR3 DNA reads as TGCAGTGCTAGAATTGTGAACACCATATATTTT.

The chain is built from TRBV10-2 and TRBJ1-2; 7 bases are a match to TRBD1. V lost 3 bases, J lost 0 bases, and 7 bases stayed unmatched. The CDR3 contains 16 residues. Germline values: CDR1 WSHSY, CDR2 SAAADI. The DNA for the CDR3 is TGCGCCAGCAGTGAAGGGGGCGCTAAGGCTAACTATGGCTACACCTTC. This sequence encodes CASSEGGAKANYGYTF.

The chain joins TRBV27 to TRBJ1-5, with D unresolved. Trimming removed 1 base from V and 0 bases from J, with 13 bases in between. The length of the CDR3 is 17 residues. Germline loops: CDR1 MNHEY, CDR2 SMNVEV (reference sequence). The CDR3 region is CASSLFSPVGSNQPQHF. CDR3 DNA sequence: TGTGCCAGCAGTTTATTTTCTCCGGTTGGTAGCAATCAGCCCCAGCATTTT.

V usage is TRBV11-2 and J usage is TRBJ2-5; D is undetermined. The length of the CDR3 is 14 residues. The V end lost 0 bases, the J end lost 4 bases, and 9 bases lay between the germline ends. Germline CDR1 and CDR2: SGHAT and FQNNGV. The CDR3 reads CASSLEVASETQYF. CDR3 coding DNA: TGTGCCAGCAGCTTAGAGGTGGCGTCAGAGACCCAGTACTTC.